The 9 T cell receptor beta chains listed next were all sequenced from one sample in a study of T cells in women clearing cervical HPV infection. Measured with immunoSEQ multiplex PCR; TCRdb has only the in-frame clones, and not every one. Its listing shows 9,000 to 15,000 clones. Sample: blood buffy coat. All receptors derive from a woman aged 18 to 69 with a cervical HPV16 infection that either progressed to CIN3+ or cleared (not recorded which).

Considering frequency, this clone is medium-sized. The sequence runs out 3 residues before the end of the CDR3; the remainder is reconstructed from the germline J gene. V gene TRBV11-3 combines with J gene TRBJ2-1; 8 bases map to TRBD1. The ends lost 4 bases at V and 2 bases at J; junction bases unmatched: 4. The CDR3 length is 15 residues. Germline values: CDR1 SGHNT, CDR2 YENEEA. This CDR3 is CASSSGGEPYNEQFF. The DNA read from the CDR3 is TGTGCCAGCAGCTCAGGGGGCGAGCCCTACAATGAG.

Worth noting for this clone: The DNA ends 3 residues before the CDR3 does, and the rest of the CDR3 is filled in from the germline J gene. The chain uses TRBV19 and TRBJ2-6, with unresolved D. CDR1 is LNHDA and CDR2 is SQIVND in the germline V gene (reference sequence). The CDR3 runs to 13 residues. The ends were cut back, 7 bases at V and 1 base at J, with 5 bases in the middle. The CDR3 sequence is CASTQSGANVLTF. The DNA read from the CDR3 is TGTGCCAGTACTCAGTCTGGGGCCAACGTC.

Points on this clone: The sequenced fragment ends 3 residues before the CDR3 boundary, so the rest is inferred from the germline J gene. The chain joins TRBV11-3 to TRBJ1-1, with no clear D. Germline lookup yields CDR1 SGHNT and CDR2 YENEEA. This CDR3 is 15 amino acids long. Deletions cut 4 bases from V and 1 base from J, with 13 bases between. The chain's CDR3 is CASSSRGWQNTEAFF. CDR3 DNA, as far as it was read: TGTGCCAGCAGCTCCCGTGGCTGGCAGAACACTGAA.

This clone is medium-sized by frequency. The sequenced part of the CDR3 DNA is TGCAGTGCGGAACTACAGGGCAATGAG. This encodes CSAELQGNE. The complete CDR3 reads CSAELQGNEQFF. The chain combines TRBV20-1 with TRBJ2-1; D may be TRBD1 (6 bases). The read gets to within 3 residues of the CDR3 end, and the germline J gene fills in the rest. The length of the CDR3 is 12 residues. The germline V gene encodes CDR1 DFQATT and CDR2 SNEGSKA (reference sequence). V was clipped by 6 bases and J by 6 bases, with 12 bases between them.

Regarding this clone: Sequencing ends 3 residues short of the CDR3 end; the germline J gene provides the rest. The chain combines TRBV24-1 with TRBJ2-3, with 9 bases lining up with TRBD2. The CDR3 is 15 amino acids. Germline CDR1 is KGHDR and CDR2 is SFDVKD. The trim removed 3 bases at V and 5 bases at J, leaving 5 bases unmatched. The DNA read from the CDR3 is TGTGCCACCAGTGATGCTCTAGCGGGGCGAGATACG. This sequence encodes CATSDALAGRDT. The full-length CDR3 reads as CATSDALAGRDTQYF.

Of note for this clone: The read terminates 3 residues ahead of where the CDR3 ends, so the germline J gene completes it. The chain uses TRBV30 and TRBJ1-6, with D perhaps TRBD1 (6 bases). Germline V gives CDR1 GTSNPN, CDR2 SVGIG (reference sequence). The length of the CDR3 is 13 residues. V lost 0 bases to trimming and J lost 9 bases, with 9 bases between them. CDR3 protein: CAWSVGAASPLHF. The part of the CDR3 DNA that was read is TGTGCCTGGAGTGTGGGGGCAGCTTCACCC.

Remarks on this clone: The read halts 3 residues ahead of the CDR3 end, with the missing end drawn from the germline J gene. The chain joins TRBV20-1 to TRBJ2-3; no definite D call. The CDR3 loop spans 11 amino acids. V shed 2 bases and J shed 6 bases, with 6 bases lying between them. The germline V gene encodes CDR1 DFQATT and CDR2 SNEGSKA (reference sequence). The CDR3 DNA, read in part, is TGCAGTGCTAGACTCGGGGATACG. Its translation is CSARLGDT. The entire CDR3 reads CSARLGDTQYF.

Notes on this clone: With the read ending 3 residues before the CDR3 end, the germline J gene is used to fill in that end. This rearrangement joins TRBV6-1 to TRBJ1-5; 8 positions agree with TRBD1. CDR1 and CDR2 (germline): MNHNS, SASEGT. The CDR3 spans 16 residues. Trimming at V came to 2 bases and at J to 5 bases, leaving 8 bases not matched to a gene. The CDR3 reads CASSELTGVSHQPQHF. CDR3 DNA, as far as it was read: TGTGCCAGCAGTGAACTGACAGGGGTTTCGCATCAGCCC.

In regard to this clone: The CDR3 end lies 3 residues beyond the end of the read and is filled in from the germline J gene. This chain connects TRBV20-1 to TRBJ1-6; tentative D call: TRBD1 (6 bases). The V end lost 3 bases, the J end lost 6 bases, and 15 bases lay between the germline ends. Germline V gives CDR1 DFQATT, CDR2 SNEGSKA (reference sequence). This CDR3 has 15 amino acids. The CDR3 spells CSASSGEILNSPLHF. The part of the CDR3 DNA that was read is TGCAGTGCTAGTTCAGGGGAGATTCTTAATTCACCC.